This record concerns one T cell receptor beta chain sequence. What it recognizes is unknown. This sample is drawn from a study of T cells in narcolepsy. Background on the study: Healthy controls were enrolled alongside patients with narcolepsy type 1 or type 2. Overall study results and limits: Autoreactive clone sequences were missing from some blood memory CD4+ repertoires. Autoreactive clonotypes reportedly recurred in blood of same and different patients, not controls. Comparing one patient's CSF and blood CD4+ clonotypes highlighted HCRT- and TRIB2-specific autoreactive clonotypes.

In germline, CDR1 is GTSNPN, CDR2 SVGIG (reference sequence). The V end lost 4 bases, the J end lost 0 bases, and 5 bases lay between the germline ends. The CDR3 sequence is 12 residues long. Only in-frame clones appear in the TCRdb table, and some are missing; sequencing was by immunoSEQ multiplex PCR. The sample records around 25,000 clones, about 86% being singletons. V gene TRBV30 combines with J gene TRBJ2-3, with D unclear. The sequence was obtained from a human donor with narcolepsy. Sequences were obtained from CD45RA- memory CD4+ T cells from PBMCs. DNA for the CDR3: TGTGCCTGGAAGGTCAGCACAGATACGCAGTATTTT. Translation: CAWKVSTDTQYF.